The present TCR beta chain was sequenced within a study of T-cell reconstitution after alpha-beta-depleted transplantation in children. Library preparation (for TCRbeta) was performed with unique molecular identifiers. TCRdb reprocessed the PCR reads with MiXCR, giving one entry per CDR3 protein. The table shows 500,000 to 600,000 distinct CDR3 sequences, with 15% to 20% occurring only once. Germline loops: CDR1 MNHEY, CDR2 SMNVEV (reference sequence). V gave up 1 base and J gave up 6 bases, with 9 bases separating them. This CDR3 contains 13 residues. In its sample, this clonotype was seen a few times.

The rearrangement joins TRBV27 to TRBJ1-2, with D perhaps TRBD1 (5 bases). This receptor was taken from a human donor who donated a stem cell graft to a child with acute lymphoblastic leukemia. Sequencing used PBMCs from the stem cell graft donor, obtained from the stem cell graft. The CDR3 DNA is TGTGCCAGCAGTTTATTTTCAGGGAATGGCTACACCTTC. Its translation: CASSLFSGNGYTF.